This T cell receptor beta chain was recorded in a study of beta chain features in type 1 diabetes. At the level of the study: Across the samples, more than 85 million sorted cells were examined in total. Study-level results: PCR might favor shorter templates, but any such skew would affect patients and controls equally. All four CD4+ subsets of Type 1 diabetes patients contained TCRB CDR3s that were moderately but significantly shorter.

Germline trimming cut 2 bases from V and 14 bases from J; bases unmatched to any gene: 9. Germline values: CDR1 MNHEY, CDR2 SVGAGI. CDR3 size: 15 residues. In total, each donor contributed a single heparinised blood draw that averaged around 100 mL. Points on this clone: Its antigen is currently unknown.

Isolated RNA was reverse transcribed in full, so expressed TCRB transcripts were sequenced. This table comes from immunoSEQ multiplex PCR, and its TCRdb copy is limited to in-frame clones, with some not included. The top ten clones hold 0.08% to 0.095% of a sample with 150,000 or so clones, roughly 65% of them seen once. Specimen: naive CD4+ T cells from blood. The clonotype originates from a man in his thirties or forties with type 1 diabetes. The chain carries TRBV6-5 and TRBJ1-6; 10 bases are shared with TRBD1. CDR3 sequence reads: CASSYAGTGAMALHF. The CDR3 nucleotides read TGTGCCAGCAGTTACGCCGGGACAGGGGCCATGGCCCTCCACTTT.